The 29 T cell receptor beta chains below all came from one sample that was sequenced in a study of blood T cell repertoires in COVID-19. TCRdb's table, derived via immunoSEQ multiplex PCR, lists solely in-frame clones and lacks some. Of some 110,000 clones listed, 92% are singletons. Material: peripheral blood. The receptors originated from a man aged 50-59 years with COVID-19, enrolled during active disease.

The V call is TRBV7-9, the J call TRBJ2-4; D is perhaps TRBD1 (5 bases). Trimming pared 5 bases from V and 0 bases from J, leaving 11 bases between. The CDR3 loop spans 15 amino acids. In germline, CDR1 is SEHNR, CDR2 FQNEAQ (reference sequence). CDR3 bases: TGTGCCAGCAGCCCAGACAGACTAGCCAAAAACATTCAGTACTTC. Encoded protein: CASSPDRLAKNIQYF.

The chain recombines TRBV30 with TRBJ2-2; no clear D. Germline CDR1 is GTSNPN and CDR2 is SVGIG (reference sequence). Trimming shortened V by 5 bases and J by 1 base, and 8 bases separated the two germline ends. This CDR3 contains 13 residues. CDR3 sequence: CAWRRQNTGELFF. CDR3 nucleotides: TGTGCCTGGCGCCGACAGAACACCGGGGAGCTGTTTTTT. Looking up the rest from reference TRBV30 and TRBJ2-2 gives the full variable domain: SQTIHQWPATLVQPVGSPLSLECTVEGTSNPNLYWYRQAAGRGLQLLFYSVGIGQISSEVPQNLSASRPQDRQFILSSKKLLLSDSGFYLCAWRRQNTGELFFGEGSRLTVL.

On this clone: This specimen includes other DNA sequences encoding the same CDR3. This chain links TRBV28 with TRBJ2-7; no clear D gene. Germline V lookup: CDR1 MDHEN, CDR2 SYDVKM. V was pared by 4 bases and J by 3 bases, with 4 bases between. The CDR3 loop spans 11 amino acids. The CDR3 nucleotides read TGTGCCAGCAGTTCCAACTACGAGCAGTACTTC. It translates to CASSSNYEQYF.

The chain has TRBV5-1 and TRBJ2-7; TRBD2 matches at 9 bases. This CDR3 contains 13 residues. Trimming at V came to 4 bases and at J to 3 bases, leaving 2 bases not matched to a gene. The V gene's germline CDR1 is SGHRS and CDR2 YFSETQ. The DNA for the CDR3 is TGCGCCAGCAGCCTAGCGGGACTCTACGAGCAGTACTTC. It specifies CASSLAGLYEQYF.

Here the CDR3 DNA reads TGTGCCTGCCTCCCCAGGGGCGGGAGTACCGGGGAGCTGTTTTTT. This encodes CACLPRGGSTGELFF. The J gene is TRBJ2-2, the V gene TRBV30, with D perhaps TRBD2 (7 bases). This CDR3 has 15 amino acids. CDR1 is GTSNPN, CDR2 SVGIG, per germline (reference sequence). The ends were cut back, 6 bases at V and 5 bases at J, with 19 bases in the middle.

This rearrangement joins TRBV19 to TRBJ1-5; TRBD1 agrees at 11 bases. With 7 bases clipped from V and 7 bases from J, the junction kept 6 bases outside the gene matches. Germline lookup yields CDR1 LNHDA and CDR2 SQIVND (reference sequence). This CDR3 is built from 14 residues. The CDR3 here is CASKGQGVGQPQHF. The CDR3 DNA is TGTGCCAGTAAGGGACAGGGGGTAGGACAGCCCCAGCATTTT.

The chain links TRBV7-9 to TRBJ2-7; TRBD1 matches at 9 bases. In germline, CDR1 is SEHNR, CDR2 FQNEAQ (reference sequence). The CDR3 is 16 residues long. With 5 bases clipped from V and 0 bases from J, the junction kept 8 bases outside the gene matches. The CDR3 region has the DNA TGTGCCAGCAGCCCGGACAGGGGAATGGCCTCCTACGAGCAGTACTTC. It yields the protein CASSPDRGMASYEQYF.

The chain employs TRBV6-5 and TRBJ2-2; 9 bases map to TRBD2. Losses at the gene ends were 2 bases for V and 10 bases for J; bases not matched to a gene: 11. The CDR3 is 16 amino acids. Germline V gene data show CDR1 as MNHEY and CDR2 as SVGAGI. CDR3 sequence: CASSYLGRGLAVELFF. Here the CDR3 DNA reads TGTGCCAGCAGTTACCTGGGGAGGGGACTAGCCGTGGAGCTGTTTTTT.

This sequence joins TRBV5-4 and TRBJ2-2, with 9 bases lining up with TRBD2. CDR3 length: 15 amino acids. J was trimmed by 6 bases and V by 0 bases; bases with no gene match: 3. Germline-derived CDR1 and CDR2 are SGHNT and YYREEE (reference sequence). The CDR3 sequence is CASSLGTSVAGELFF. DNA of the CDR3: TGTGCCAGCAGCTTGGGGACTAGCGTCGCCGGGGAGCTGTTTTTT.

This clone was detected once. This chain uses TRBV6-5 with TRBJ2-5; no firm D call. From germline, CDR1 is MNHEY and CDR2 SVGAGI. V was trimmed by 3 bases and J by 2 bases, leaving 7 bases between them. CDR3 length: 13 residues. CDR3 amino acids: CASSYRSQETQYF. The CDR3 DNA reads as TGTGCCAGCAGTTATAGGAGTCAAGAGACCCAGTACTTC.

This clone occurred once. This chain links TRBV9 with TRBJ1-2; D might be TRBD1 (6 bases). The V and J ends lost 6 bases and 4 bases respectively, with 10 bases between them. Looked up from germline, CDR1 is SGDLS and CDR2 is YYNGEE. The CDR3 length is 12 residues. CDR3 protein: CASNRQAYGYTF. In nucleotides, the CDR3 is TGTGCCAGCAATAGACAGGCCTATGGCTACACCTTC.

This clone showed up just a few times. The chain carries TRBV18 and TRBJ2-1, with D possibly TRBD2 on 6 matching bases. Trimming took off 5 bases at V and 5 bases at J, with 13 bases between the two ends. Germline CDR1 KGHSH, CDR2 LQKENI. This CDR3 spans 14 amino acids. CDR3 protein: CASSSGTLNNEQFF. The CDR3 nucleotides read TGTGCCAGCTCATCCGGGACTCTTAACAATGAGCAGTTCTTC.

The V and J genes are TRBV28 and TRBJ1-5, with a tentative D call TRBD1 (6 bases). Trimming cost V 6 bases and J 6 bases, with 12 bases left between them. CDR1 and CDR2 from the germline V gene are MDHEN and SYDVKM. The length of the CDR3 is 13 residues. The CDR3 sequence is CASRTGNSQPQHF. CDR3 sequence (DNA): TGTGCCAGCAGGACAGGTAACAGTCAGCCCCAGCATTTT.

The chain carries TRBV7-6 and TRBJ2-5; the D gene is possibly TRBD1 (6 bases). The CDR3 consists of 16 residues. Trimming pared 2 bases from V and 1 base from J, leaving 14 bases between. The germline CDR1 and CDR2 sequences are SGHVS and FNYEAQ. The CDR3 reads CASSLRTGGRQETQYF. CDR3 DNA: TGTGCCAGCAGCTTAAGGACTGGGGGCCGCCAAGAGACCCAGTACTTC.

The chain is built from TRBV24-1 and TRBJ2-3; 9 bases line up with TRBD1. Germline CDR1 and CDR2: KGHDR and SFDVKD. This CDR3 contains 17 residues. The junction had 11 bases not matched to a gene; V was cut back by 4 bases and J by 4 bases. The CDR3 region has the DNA TGTGCCACCAGTGACCCGGGACAGGGTATCAGGCCAGATACGCAGTATTTT. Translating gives CATSDPGQGIRPDTQYF.

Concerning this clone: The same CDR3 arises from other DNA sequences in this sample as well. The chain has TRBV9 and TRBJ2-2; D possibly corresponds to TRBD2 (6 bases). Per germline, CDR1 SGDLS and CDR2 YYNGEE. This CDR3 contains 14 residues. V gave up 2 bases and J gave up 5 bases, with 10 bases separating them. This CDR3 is CASSVGGSTGELFF. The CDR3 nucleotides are TGTGCCAGCAGCGTCGGGGGTTCGACCGGGGAGCTGTTTTTT.

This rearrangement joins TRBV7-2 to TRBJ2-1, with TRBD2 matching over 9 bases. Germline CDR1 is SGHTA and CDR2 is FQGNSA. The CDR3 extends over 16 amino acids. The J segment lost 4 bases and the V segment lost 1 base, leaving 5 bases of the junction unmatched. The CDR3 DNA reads TGTGCCAGCAGCTTAGATAGCGGGAGATTTTACAATGAGCAGTTCTTC. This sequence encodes CASSLDSGRFYNEQFF.

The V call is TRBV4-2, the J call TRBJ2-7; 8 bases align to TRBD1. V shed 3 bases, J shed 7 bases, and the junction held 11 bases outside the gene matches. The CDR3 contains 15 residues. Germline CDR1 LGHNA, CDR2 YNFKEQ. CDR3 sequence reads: CASSQEQGEPGEQYF. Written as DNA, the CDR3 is TGTGCCAGCAGCCAGGAACAGGGGGAGCCGGGAGAGCAGTACTTC.

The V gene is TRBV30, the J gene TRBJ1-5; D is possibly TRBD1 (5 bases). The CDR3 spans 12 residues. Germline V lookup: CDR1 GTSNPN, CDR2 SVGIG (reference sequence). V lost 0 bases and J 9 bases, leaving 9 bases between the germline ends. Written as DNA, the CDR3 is TGTGCCTGGAGTGTACAGGACGGGCCCCAGCATTTT. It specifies CAWSVQDGPQHF.

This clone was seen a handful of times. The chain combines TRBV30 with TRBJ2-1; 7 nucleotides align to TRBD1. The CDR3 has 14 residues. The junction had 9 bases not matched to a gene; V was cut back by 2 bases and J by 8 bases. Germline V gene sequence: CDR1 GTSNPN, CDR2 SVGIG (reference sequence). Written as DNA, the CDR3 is TGTGCCTGGAGTCCGACAGGGTGGTTTGATGAGCAGTTCTTC. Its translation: CAWSPTGWFDEQFF.

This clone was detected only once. The CDR3 is CSIKRQEAFF. CDR3 bases: TGCAGTATAAAGAGACAGGAAGCTTTCTTT. The chain uses TRBV20-1 and TRBJ1-1; possibly TRBD1 for D (5 bases). The ends were cut back, 8 bases at V and 8 bases at J, with 12 bases in the middle. This CDR3 comprises 10 residues. Germline CDR1 DFQATT, CDR2 SNEGSKA (reference sequence).

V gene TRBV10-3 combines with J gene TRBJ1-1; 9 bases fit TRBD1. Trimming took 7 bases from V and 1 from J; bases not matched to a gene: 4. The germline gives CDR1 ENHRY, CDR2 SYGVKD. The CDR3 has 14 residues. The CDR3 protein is CAITRDRENTEAFF. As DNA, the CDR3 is TGTGCCATCACCCGGGACAGGGAGAACACTGAAGCTTTCTTT.

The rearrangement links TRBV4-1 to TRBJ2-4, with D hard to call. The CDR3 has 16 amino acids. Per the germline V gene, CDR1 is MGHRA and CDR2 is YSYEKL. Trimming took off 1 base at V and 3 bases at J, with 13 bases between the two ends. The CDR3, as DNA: TGCGCCAGCAGCCAAGCCCCGGCGGTTGGCAAAAACATTCAGTACTTC. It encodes CASSQAPAVGKNIQYF.

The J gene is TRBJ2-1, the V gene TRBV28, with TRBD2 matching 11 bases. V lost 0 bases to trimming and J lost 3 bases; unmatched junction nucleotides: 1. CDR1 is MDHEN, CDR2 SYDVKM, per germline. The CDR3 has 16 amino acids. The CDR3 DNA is TGTGCCAGCAGTTTATGGACTAGCGGGAACTACAATGAGCAGTTCTTC. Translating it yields CASSLWTSGNYNEQFF.

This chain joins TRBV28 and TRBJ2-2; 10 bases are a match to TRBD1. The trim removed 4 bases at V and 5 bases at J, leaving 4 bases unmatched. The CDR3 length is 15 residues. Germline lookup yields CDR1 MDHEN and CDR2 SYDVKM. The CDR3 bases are TGTGCCAGCAGTTCGCCGGGACAGGGGACCGGGGAGCTGTTTTTT. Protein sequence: CASSSPGQGTGELFF.

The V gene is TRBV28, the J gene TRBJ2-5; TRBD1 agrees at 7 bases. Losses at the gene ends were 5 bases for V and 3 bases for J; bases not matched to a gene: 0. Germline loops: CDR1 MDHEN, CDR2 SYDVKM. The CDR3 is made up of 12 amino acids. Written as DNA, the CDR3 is TGTGCCAGCAGTACAGGGGAAGAGACCCAGTACTTC. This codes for CASSTGEETQYF.

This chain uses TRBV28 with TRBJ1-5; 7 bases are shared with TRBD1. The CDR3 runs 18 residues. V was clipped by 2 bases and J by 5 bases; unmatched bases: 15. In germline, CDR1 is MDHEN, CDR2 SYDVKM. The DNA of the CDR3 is TGTGCCAGCAGTTTACCACTTACGACAGGGAGGATTTATCAGCCCCAGCATTTT. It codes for CASSLPLTTGRIYQPQHF.

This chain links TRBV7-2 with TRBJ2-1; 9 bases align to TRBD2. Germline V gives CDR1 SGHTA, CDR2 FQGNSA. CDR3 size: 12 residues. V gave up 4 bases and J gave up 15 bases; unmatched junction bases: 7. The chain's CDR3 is CASSWGTSILFF. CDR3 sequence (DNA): TGTGCCAGCAGCTGGGGGACTAGCATCCTGTTCTTC. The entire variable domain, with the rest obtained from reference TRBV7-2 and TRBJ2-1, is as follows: GAGVSQSPSNKVTEKGKDVELRCDPISGHTALYWYRQSLGQGLEFLIYFQGNSAPDKSGLPSDRFSAERTGGSVSTLTIQRTQQEDSAVYLCASSWGTSILFFGPGTRLTVL.

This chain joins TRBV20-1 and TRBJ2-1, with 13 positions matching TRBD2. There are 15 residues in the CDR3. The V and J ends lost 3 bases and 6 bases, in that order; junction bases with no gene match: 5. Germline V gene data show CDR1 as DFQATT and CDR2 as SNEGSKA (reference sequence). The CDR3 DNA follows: TGCAGTGCTAGTCCCGGGACTAGCGGGACCAATGAGCAGTTCTTC. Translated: CSASPGTSGTNEQFF.